The next 27 T cell receptor beta chains were all read from a single sample in a study of OX40 agonist ivuxolimab in advanced cancers. Using immunoSEQ multiplex PCR, the repertoire was profiled, and TCRdb retains in-frame clones only, with some absent. The sample shows just over 60,000 clones, about nine tenths of them seen only once. The sample in question was CD4+ or CD8+ T cells sorted from blood, obtained in a trial of the OX40 agonist ivuxolimab. These TCRs come from an adult with an advanced solid tumor such as melanoma, head and neck, liver or kidney cancer.

The V and J genes are TRBV2 and TRBJ1-2, with D maybe TRBD1 (5 bases). The germline CDR1 and CDR2 sequences are SNHLY and FYNNEI. This CDR3 comprises 15 residues. Trimming pared 3 bases from V and 7 bases from J, leaving 18 bases between. In nucleotides, the CDR3 is TGTGCCAGCAGTGACCGTCCCCCCACAGGATCTGGCTACACCTTC. The encoded protein is CASSDRPPTGSGYTF.

The chain employs TRBV6-5 and TRBJ1-4; 8 bases agree with TRBD1. Germline CDR1 and CDR2: MNHEY and SVGAGI. Trimming removed 6 bases from V and 5 bases from J; junction bases left unmatched: 2. The CDR3 covers 13 residues. The DNA of the CDR3 is TGTGCCAGCAGAAGGACAGGGAATGAAAAACTGTTTTTT. This encodes CASRRTGNEKLFF.

The chain combines TRBV6-7 with TRBJ2-2; no reliable D call. TRBV6-7 falls under the ORF class, with uncertain function. V was pared by 10 bases and J by 8 bases, with 8 bases between. This CDR3 spans 10 amino acids. This chain's CDR3 is CATGTGELFF. CDR3 sequence (DNA): TGTGCCACCGGTACAGGGGAGCTGTTTTTT.

The chain joins TRBV6-5 to TRBJ2-4; possibly TRBD1 for D (6 bases). Trimming removed 5 bases from V and 9 bases from J, with 17 bases in between. Germline V gene lookup returns CDR1 MNHEY and CDR2 SVGAGI. CDR3 length: 14 residues. CDR3 DNA sequence: TGTGCCAGCAGTGAACAGCGGACAGTGGCCATTCAGTACTTC. Amino acids: CASSEQRTVAIQYF.

V is TRBV7-3 and J is TRBJ2-5, with 7 bases that match TRBD2. This CDR3 is built from 14 residues. The V gene end was trimmed by 2 bases and the J gene end by 4 bases; junction bases not matched to a gene: 4. The V gene's germline CDR1 is SGHTA and CDR2 FQGTGA. CDR3 bases: TGTGCCAGCAGCTTAGCGGGAGTAACAGAGACCCAGTACTTC. This sequence encodes CASSLAGVTETQYF.

The V and J genes are TRBV7-9 and TRBJ2-7, with 11 bases fitting TRBD1. With V trimmed by 6 bases and J by 0 bases, 4 bases remained unmatched. Germline CDR1 SEHNR, CDR2 FQNEAQ (reference sequence). The CDR3 loop spans 15 amino acids. CDR3 nucleotide sequence: TGTGCCAGCAGACGAGGACAGGGGGCCTCCTACGAGCAGTACTTC. Translation gives CASRRGQGASYEQYF.

The chain has TRBV19 and TRBJ2-3; D is unclear. This CDR3 comprises 13 residues. Germline CDR1 is LNHDA and CDR2 is SQIVND (reference sequence). The V end lost 5 bases, the J end lost 2 bases, and 8 bases lay between the germline ends. CDR3 in DNA: TGTGCCAGTAGTGATCAGTACACAGATACGCAGTATTTT. Translation: CASSDQYTDTQYF.

The CDR3 reads CASRLFGTGTYEQYF. The CDR3 DNA is TGTGCCAGCAGGCTCTTCGGGACAGGGACCTACGAGCAGTACTTC. The chain combines TRBV6-1 with TRBJ2-7; 9 bases match TRBD1. The CDR3 runs 15 residues. The V and J ends lost 6 bases and 2 bases, in that order; junction bases with no gene match: 8. CDR1 is MNHNS, CDR2 SASEGT, per germline.

The CDR3 spells CASSFWTSGRAPDYNEQFF. CDR3 in DNA: TGTGCCAGCAGTTTCTGGACTAGCGGGAGGGCCCCGGACTACAATGAGCAGTTCTTC. The V call is TRBV27, the J call TRBJ2-1, with 15 bases identical to TRBD2. J gave up 3 bases and V 3 bases, and 9 bases lay outside the gene matches. The CDR3 consists of 19 residues. CDR1 is MNHEY, CDR2 SMNVEV, per germline (reference sequence).

The chain joins TRBV5-4 to TRBJ2-1; 9 positions match TRBD1. The J segment lost 2 bases and the V segment lost 0 bases, leaving 9 bases of the junction unmatched. This CDR3 spans 18 amino acids. Germline V gene lookup returns CDR1 SGHNT and CDR2 YYREEE (reference sequence). The CDR3 spells CASSLDFGGQGTYNEQFF. The CDR3 DNA reads as TGTGCCAGCAGCTTGGACTTTGGGGGACAGGGCACCTACAATGAGCAGTTCTTC.

V is TRBV5-4 and J is TRBJ1-2; maybe TRBD1 (5 bases). V was trimmed by 5 bases and J by 4 bases, leaving 12 bases between them. The germline gives CDR1 SGHNT, CDR2 YYREEE (reference sequence). The CDR3 has 13 amino acids. CDR3 sequence (DNA): TGTGCCAGCAGACAGGACATAGGCTATGGCTACACCTTC. Encoded protein: CASRQDIGYGYTF.

J is TRBJ2-6 and V is TRBV2; D is perhaps TRBD1 (6 bases). The CDR3 is made up of 16 amino acids. Looked up from germline, CDR1 is SNHLY and CDR2 is FYNNEI. V lost 5 bases and J lost 2, with 13 bases in between. The CDR3 is CASSSPGTPGANVLTF. The DNA for the CDR3 is TGTGCCAGCAGTTCACCCGGGACACCTGGGGCCAACGTCCTGACTTTC.

The chain joins TRBV5-1 to TRBJ1-2; TRBD1 aligns across 12 bases. The CDR3 contains 16 residues. CDR1 and CDR2 (germline): SGHRS, YFSETQ. The ends lost 0 bases at V and 4 bases at J; junction bases unmatched: 4. CDR3 in amino acids: CASSLDTGQGAYGYTF. The CDR3 nucleotides are TGCGCCAGCAGCTTGGACACGGGACAGGGGGCCTATGGCTACACCTTC.

The chain joins TRBV4-1 to TRBJ1-3; tentatively, D is TRBD1 (6 bases). Trimming took off 4 bases at V and 3 bases at J, with 10 bases between the two ends. Germline V gene data show CDR1 as MGHRA and CDR2 as YSYEKL. This CDR3 has 14 amino acids. In DNA, the CDR3 is TGCGCCAGCAGCCTTCTCAGGGGTGGAAACACCATATATTTT. This encodes CASSLLRGGNTIYF.

This rearrangement joins TRBV10-3 to TRBJ2-7, with 9 bases identical to TRBD1. J lost 1 base, V lost 0 bases, and 13 bases had no gene match. The CDR3 covers 19 residues. Germline V lookup: CDR1 ENHRY, CDR2 SYGVKD. The DNA for the CDR3 is TGTGCCATCAGTGAGTCGGCAGGTGGGACAGGGAGGAGGTCCTACGAGCAGTACTTC. Encoded protein: CAISESAGGTGRRSYEQYF.

J is TRBJ1-1 and V is TRBV19; tentatively, D is TRBD1 (5 bases). CDR3 size: 14 residues. CDR1 is LNHDA, CDR2 SQIVND, per germline (reference sequence). Trimming left V 7 bases short and J 4 bases short, with 16 bases between. CDR3 region: CASKTREGSTEAFF. CDR3 in DNA: TGTGCCAGTAAGACGAGGGAGGGGTCCACTGAAGCTTTCTTT.

V and J are TRBV15 and TRBJ1-5; 7 bases align to TRBD1. CDR1 and CDR2 from the germline V gene are LNHNV and YYDKDF (reference sequence). V lost 6 bases to trimming and J lost 7 bases; unmatched junction nucleotides: 9. The CDR3 is made up of 14 amino acids. CDR3 sequence (DNA): TGTGCCACCAGTCCCCCAGGGGGGGACCAGCCCCAGCATTTT. It translates to CATSPPGGDQPQHF.

V and J are TRBV25-1 and TRBJ2-1; 11 positions match TRBD1. The CDR3 sequence is 15 residues long. With V trimmed by 4 bases and J by 9 bases, 8 bases remained unmatched. The germline gives CDR1 MGHDK, CDR2 SYGVNS. The CDR3, as DNA: TGTGCCAGCAGTGCTCTCGGGACAGGGGGGGGTGAGCAGTTCTTC. Its protein product is CASSALGTGGGEQFF.

The chain joins TRBV7-9 to TRBJ1-2, with D unresolved. Germline V gene data show CDR1 as SEHNR and CDR2 as FQNEAQ (reference sequence). V gave up 5 bases and J gave up 4 bases, with 17 bases separating them. The CDR3 covers 15 residues. As DNA, the CDR3 is TGTGCCAGCAGCCCCCGAAGGGAACTATTCTATGGCTACACCTTC. This sequence encodes CASSPRRELFYGYTF.

The table lists this clone with a count of one. The chain employs TRBV6-5 and TRBJ1-1; 9 bases agree with TRBD1. Trimming cost V 6 bases and J 4 bases; bases outside gene matches: 6. Germline CDR1 MNHEY, CDR2 SVGAGI. The CDR3 has 14 amino acids. As DNA, the CDR3 is TGTGCCAGCAGGCCCGAGACAGGGGGCACTGAAGCTTTCTTT. It is translated as CASRPETGGTEAFF.

The genes are TRBV6-5 and TRBJ1-5; D unclear. V was trimmed by 8 bases and J by 0 bases, leaving 14 bases between them. Germline CDR1 and CDR2: MNHEY and SVGAGI. CDR3 length: 15 amino acids. DNA of the CDR3: TGTGCCAGCCGCTCGTCGGGCCATAGCAATCAGCCCCAGCATTTT. Its translation: CASRSSGHSNQPQHF.

The V and J genes are TRBV2 and TRBJ1-1; D is perhaps TRBD1 (6 bases). This CDR3 contains 14 residues. V lost 6 bases, J lost 4 bases, and 15 bases lay in between. CDR1 is SNHLY and CDR2 is FYNNEI in the germline V gene. CDR3 residues: CASRQQGSSTEAFF. DNA of the CDR3: TGTGCCAGCAGACAACAGGGCTCCAGCACTGAAGCTTTCTTT.

The V and J genes are TRBV25-1 and TRBJ2-1; a weak D match, TRBD2 (5 bases). CDR3 size: 13 residues. V lost 3 bases to trimming and J lost 4 bases, with 7 bases between them. Germline values: CDR1 MGHDK, CDR2 SYGVNS. The CDR3 spells CASSEERYNEQFF. CDR3 coding DNA: TGTGCCAGCAGTGAGGAGCGGTACAATGAGCAGTTCTTC.

V is TRBV6-6 and J is TRBJ2-7, with TRBD2 matching 13 bases. Germline CDR1 MNHNY, CDR2 SVGAGI (reference sequence). The CDR3 loop spans 16 amino acids. V was pared by 7 bases and J by 5 bases, with 11 bases of the junction left unmatched. This chain's CDR3 is CASKVPGLAGAHEQYF. CDR3 in DNA: TGTGCCAGCAAGGTCCCCGGACTAGCGGGAGCTCACGAGCAGTACTTC.

The chain has TRBV5-1 and TRBJ2-1; TRBD2 agrees at 9 bases. The V and J ends lost 0 bases and 8 bases, in that order; junction bases with no gene match: 6. The CDR3 is made up of 15 amino acids. Germline CDR1 and CDR2: SGHRS and YFSETQ. This chain's CDR3 is CASSLVAGGPDEQFF. The DNA for the CDR3 is TGCGCCAGCAGCTTGGTGGCGGGAGGGCCCGATGAGCAGTTCTTC.

The chain joins TRBV6-5 to TRBJ1-4; TRBD1 is a possible D gene (6 bases). V lost 4 bases and J lost 0, with 9 bases in between. The CDR3 covers 15 residues. In germline, CDR1 is MNHEY, CDR2 SVGAGI. The CDR3 nucleotides are TGTGCCAGCAGTTCCGCAGGGGCAACTAATGAAAAACTGTTTTTT. Amino acids: CASSSAGATNEKLFF.

This clone was recorded only once. This rearrangement joins TRBV6-6 to TRBJ2-3, with a weak D call TRBD1 (5 bases). This CDR3 spans 13 amino acids. Trimming removed 6 bases at V and 0 bases at J, with 7 bases between. The germline gives CDR1 MNHNY, CDR2 SVGAGI (reference sequence). In DNA form, the CDR3 reads TGTGCCAGCAGGGACACTAGCACAGATACGCAGTATTTT. This encodes CASRDTSTDTQYF.